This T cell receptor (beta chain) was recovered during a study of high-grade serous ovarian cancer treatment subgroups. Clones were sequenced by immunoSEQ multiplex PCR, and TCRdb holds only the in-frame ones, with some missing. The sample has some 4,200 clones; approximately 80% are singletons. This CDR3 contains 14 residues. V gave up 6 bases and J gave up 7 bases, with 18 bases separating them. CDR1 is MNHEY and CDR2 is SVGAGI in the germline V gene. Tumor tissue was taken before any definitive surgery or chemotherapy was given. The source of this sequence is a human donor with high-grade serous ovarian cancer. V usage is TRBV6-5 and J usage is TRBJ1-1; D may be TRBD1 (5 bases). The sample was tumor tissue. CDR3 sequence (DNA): TGTGCCAGCAGGCCCTCTCGGGGGACTTTTGAAGCTTTCTTT. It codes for CASRPSRGTFEAFF.